This TCR beta chain emerged from a study of cytomegalovirus exposure and HLA in healthy donors. Study observations and caveats: The authors enumerated roughly 160 TCR beta chains as linked to cytomegalovirus. For most TCR sequences rarity was the rule, although some public TCRs occurred in many donors. Several of the most significant clusters appeared, in a later analysis, to be linked to common viral pathogens.

The PCR ran on 60 Vbeta and 13 Jbeta primers. The assay was immunoSEQ multiplex PCR, and TCRdb's table has in-frame clones only and misses some. This repertoire includes about 130,000 clones. Germline V gene data show CDR1 as SEHNR and CDR2 as FQNEAQ (reference sequence). The CDR3 is 16 residues long. The V end lost 1 base, the J end lost 6 bases, and 16 bases lay between the germline ends. Regarding this clone: Its target is unknown.

The sequence was obtained from a man between 18 and 35 years old in good health and CMV-seronegative. The sequencing sample was made of PBMCs. The chain joins TRBV7-9 to TRBJ2-1; the D is unclear. The CDR3 nucleotides are TGTGCCAGCAGCTTAGACGAATTCCCTAGAATCAATGAGCAGTTCTTC. The encoded protein is CASSLDEFPRINEQFF.